Shown below are 25 T cell receptor beta chains from a single sample sequenced in a study of cytomegalovirus exposure and HLA in healthy donors. The PCR had 60 Vbeta and 13 Jbeta primers. Profiled with immunoSEQ multiplex PCR; TCRdb holds only in-frame clones, not every one. The repertoire holds about 180,000 clones, with 60% to 85% as singletons. The material sequenced was PBMCs. The receptors here all came from a male donor in good health and CMV-seronegative.

The chain couples TRBV9 to TRBJ2-1; weak D call: TRBD2 (5 bases). The CDR3 spans 13 residues. V was clipped by 3 bases and J by 8 bases, with 12 bases between them. Germline values: CDR1 SGDLS, CDR2 YYNGEE. CDR3 in amino acids: CASSAGSWDEQFF. DNA of the CDR3: TGTGCCAGCAGCGCGGGGTCCTGGGATGAGCAGTTCTTC.

This clone was detected only once. The V gene is TRBV4-2, the J gene TRBJ1-4; TRBD1 aligns across 8 bases. This CDR3 has 16 amino acids. CDR1 is LGHNA, CDR2 YNFKEQ, per germline. J was trimmed by 7 bases and V by 3 bases; bases with no gene match: 10. The CDR3 loop is CASSHAGGAGIEKLFF. The DNA of the CDR3 is TGTGCCAGCAGCCACGCAGGGGGCGCGGGTATTGAAAAACTGTTTTTT.

A single count supports this clone. This rearrangement joins TRBV23-1 to TRBJ1-2; 7 bases are shared with TRBD1. TRBV23-1 is flagged as an ORF with uncertain function. V lost 2 bases and J lost 4; bases outside the gene matches: 10. The CDR3 runs to 16 residues. The CDR3 is CASSQGDRALAYGYTF. The CDR3 nucleotides are TGCGCCAGCAGTCAAGGCGACAGGGCCCTTGCCTATGGCTACACCTTC.

This clone was recorded only once. The rearrangement uses TRBV29-1 and TRBJ1-1; unclear D gene. This CDR3 comprises 13 residues. Germline V CDR1 and CDR2: SQVTM, ANQGSEA. Trimming pared 4 bases from V and 2 bases from J, leaving 11 bases between. The CDR3 region is CSVGSEFNTEAFF. In DNA form, the CDR3 reads TGCAGCGTTGGGTCCGAGTTTAACACTGAAGCTTTCTTT.

This clone was seen only a few times. The chain links TRBV2 to TRBJ1-1; D unresolved. The germline gives CDR1 SNHLY, CDR2 FYNNEI. Trimming stripped 6 bases from V and 4 bases from J, with 18 bases between. The length of the CDR3 is 15 residues. CDR3 nucleotides: TGTGCCAGCAGGTTGCTCGGGGTGATTGGCACTGAAGCTTTCTTT. As protein: CASRLLGVIGTEAFF.

The chain carries TRBV9 and TRBJ1-6; D possibly corresponds to TRBD1 (6 bases). The CDR3 consists of 16 residues. Germline V gene data show CDR1 as SGDLS and CDR2 as YYNGEE. V was clipped by 3 bases and J by 0 bases, with 10 bases between them. The CDR3 spells CASSERGSSYNSPLHF. CDR3 in DNA: TGTGCCAGCAGCGAGAGGGGGAGCTCCTATAATTCACCCCTCCACTTT.

This chain links TRBV4-3 with TRBJ2-1, with D tentatively TRBD1 (5 bases). The CDR3 has 17 amino acids. V lost 0 bases and J 3 bases, leaving 15 bases between the germline ends. CDR1 is LGHNA and CDR2 is YSLEER in the germline V gene. CDR3 bases: TGCGCCAGCAGCCAAGATCTTAGGGGAAAGAACTACAATGAGCAGTTCTTC. Its translation: CASSQDLRGKNYNEQFF.

The J gene is TRBJ2-1, the V gene TRBV27; 13 bases fit TRBD2. V dropped 2 bases and J dropped 7; count of bases not matched to a gene: 8. The CDR3 covers 17 residues. The germline V gene encodes CDR1 MNHEY and CDR2 SMNVEV (reference sequence). The CDR3 bases are TGTGCCAGCAGTTTAGTATTTGGGACTAGCGGGAAGAATGAGCAGTTCTTC. As protein: CASSLVFGTSGKNEQFF.

The chain joins TRBV20-1 to TRBJ1-1; D gene uncertain. The CDR3 spans 11 residues. Germline V gene lookup returns CDR1 DFQATT and CDR2 SNEGSKA (reference sequence). V was clipped by 3 bases and J by 6 bases, with 8 bases between them. CDR3 nucleotides: TGCAGTGCTAGCCGGGGTGCTGAAGCTTTCTTT. The encoded protein is CSASRGAEAFF.

The chain carries TRBV7-2 and TRBJ2-5; D not certain. V was trimmed by 2 bases and J by 5 bases, leaving 15 bases between them. The germline CDR1 and CDR2 sequences are SGHTA and FQGNSA. The CDR3 has 15 residues. The CDR3 here is CASSLLSDSTETQYF. DNA of the CDR3: TGTGCCAGCAGCTTATTGAGCGACTCCACGGAGACCCAGTACTTC.

The chain employs TRBV2 and TRBJ1-5; no firm D call. The ends were cut back, 10 bases at V and 1 base at J, with 8 bases in the middle. The CDR3 is 12 amino acids. Germline V CDR1 and CDR2: SNHLY, FYNNEI. In DNA, the CDR3 is TGTGCCATTGCTGAGAGCAATCAGCCCCAGCATTTT. This encodes CAIAESNQPQHF.

The V gene is TRBV29-1, the J gene TRBJ1-2; 8 bases match TRBD1. Germline V gene lookup returns CDR1 SQVTM and CDR2 ANQGSEA. V was clipped by 6 bases and J by 8 bases; unmatched bases: 14. The CDR3 extends over 14 amino acids. CDR3 region: CSVGAGRQGLGYTF. The CDR3 nucleotides are TGCAGCGTCGGCGCCGGGAGACAGGGGCTGGGCTACACCTTC.

This sequence joins TRBV4-2 and TRBJ2-1; 9 bases are a match to TRBD2. The CDR3 spans 17 residues. The V and J ends lost 5 bases and 6 bases, in that order; junction bases with no gene match: 14. Germline V gene sequence: CDR1 LGHNA, CDR2 YNFKEQ. The CDR3 region is CASSAYIAGASGNEQFF. The DNA of the CDR3 is TGTGCCAGCAGCGCCTATATAGCGGGAGCATCGGGCAATGAGCAGTTCTTC.

The V and J genes are TRBV30 and TRBJ2-7; 10 bases align to TRBD1. The length of the CDR3 is 14 residues. CDR1 and CDR2 (germline): GTSNPN, SVGIG (reference sequence). V lost 0 bases and J lost 3; bases outside the gene matches: 2. The DNA of the CDR3 is TGTGCCTGGAGTGTAGGGACAGGGGACTACGAGCAGTACTTC. This codes for CAWSVGTGDYEQYF. Using reference TRBV30 and TRBJ2-7 for the parts outside the CDR3, the full variable domain is SQTIHQWPATLVQPVGSPLSLECTVEGTSNPNLYWYRQAAGRGLQLLFYSVGIGQISSEVPQNLSASRPQDRQFILSSKKLLLSDSGFYLCAWSVGTGDYEQYFGPGTRLTVT.

This clone was seen only a few times. The chain has TRBV6-1 and TRBJ1-1; D remains ambiguous. The V gene's germline CDR1 is MNHNS and CDR2 SASEGT. The V end lost 3 bases, the J end lost 2 bases, and 10 bases lay between the germline ends. The CDR3 is made up of 14 amino acids. In DNA form, the CDR3 reads TGTGCCAGCAGTGAGAAGAAGCGAAACACTGAAGCTTTCTTT. The encoded protein is CASSEKKRNTEAFF.

The chain is built from TRBV29-1 and TRBJ2-3; possible D gene TRBD1, 6 bases. V was cut by 0 bases and J by 9 bases, with 19 bases left in between. Germline assignment: CDR1 SQVTM and CDR2 ANQGSEA. CDR3 length: 15 amino acids. The CDR3 reads CSVEDGAQGRGTQYF. CDR3 DNA sequence: TGCAGCGTTGAAGATGGCGCGCAGGGGCGCGGGACGCAGTATTTT.

The J gene is TRBJ1-5, the V gene TRBV21-1; no check of the table's D call, TRBD1, against the DNA was made. TRBV21-1 is noted as a pseudogene. This CDR3 is built from 13 residues. DNA of the CDR3: TGTGCCAGCCGAAACAGGGAGCATCAGCCCCAGCATTTT. It is translated as CASRNREHQPQHF.

The chain joins TRBV11-2 to TRBJ1-4, with TRBD1 as a possible D gene (6 bases). The CDR3 runs to 15 residues. The V gene lost 6 bases and the J gene lost 4 bases, with 15 bases spanning the gap. Germline CDR1 and CDR2: SGHAT and FQNNGV. The CDR3 coding sequence is TGTGCCAGCAGGCTAGGGACAAGCATTAATGAAAAACTGTTTTTT. Its translation is CASRLGTSINEKLFF.

This clone came up a few times. The chain employs TRBV19 and TRBJ1-1; D is ambiguous. The V gene lost 8 bases and the J gene lost 4 bases, with 5 bases spanning the gap. The germline CDR1 and CDR2 sequences are LNHDA and SQIVND (reference sequence). This CDR3 contains 10 residues. The CDR3: CASRGTEAFF. The CDR3 region has the DNA TGTGCCAGTCGGGGCACTGAAGCTTTCTTT.

The rearrangement uses TRBV7-2 and TRBJ2-3; maybe TRBD2 (5 bases). The V gene lost 8 bases and the J gene lost 5 bases, with 11 bases spanning the gap. The germline CDR1 and CDR2 sequences are SGHTA and FQGNSA. This CDR3 has 12 amino acids. The CDR3 bases are TGTGCCAGCGGGAGAGGTCGAGATACGCAGTATTTT. This sequence encodes CASGRGRDTQYF.

This chain uses TRBV7-9 with TRBJ1-4, with 8 bases identical to TRBD1. CDR3 length equals 16 residues. Looked up from germline, CDR1 is SEHNR and CDR2 is FQNEAQ (reference sequence). V lost 5 bases to trimming and J lost 3 bases; unmatched junction nucleotides: 8. The CDR3 loop reads CASSTGQGRANEKLFF. As DNA, the CDR3 is TGTGCCAGCAGCACCGGACAGGGAAGGGCTAATGAAAAACTGTTTTTT.

The chain has TRBV2 and TRBJ1-5, with D possibly matching TRBD1 (5 bases). Per germline, CDR1 SNHLY and CDR2 FYNNEI. Trimming left V 5 bases short and J 2 bases short, with 16 bases between. This CDR3 comprises 16 residues. The CDR3 nucleotides are TGTGCCAGCAGTCCGGACACTTTTAGGGGCAATCAGCCCCAGCATTTT. Its translation is CASSPDTFRGNQPQHF.

The chain joins TRBV21-1 to TRBJ2-7; no check of the table's D call, TRBD2, against the DNA was made. TRBV21-1 is reported as a pseudogene. This CDR3 is 16 amino acids long. For the CDR3, the DNA is TGTGCCAGCAGCAAAGACGGACTAGCGGAGAACTACGAGCAGTACTTC. This gives the protein CASSKDGLAENYEQYF.

The genes are TRBV11-2 and TRBJ2-2, with D possibly TRBD2 on 5 matching bases. This CDR3 has 13 residues. The V gene lost 3 bases and the J gene lost 6 bases, with 8 bases spanning the gap. The germline CDR1 and CDR2 sequences are SGHAT and FQNNGV. CDR3 residues: CASSLGVAGELFF. The DNA for the CDR3 is TGTGCCAGCAGCTTGGGAGTTGCCGGGGAGCTGTTTTTT.

On this clone: A read error may produce the germline difference seen at one junction end. V usage is TRBV7-9 and J usage is TRBJ2-7, with 7 bases matching TRBD1. The germline V gene has CDR1 SEHNR and CDR2 FQNEAQ (reference sequence). This CDR3 region has 15 residues. CDR3 sequence: CSSSTSWDSSYEQYF. CDR3 DNA: TGTTCCAGCAGCACCTCCTGGGACAGCTCCTACGAGCAGTACTTC.